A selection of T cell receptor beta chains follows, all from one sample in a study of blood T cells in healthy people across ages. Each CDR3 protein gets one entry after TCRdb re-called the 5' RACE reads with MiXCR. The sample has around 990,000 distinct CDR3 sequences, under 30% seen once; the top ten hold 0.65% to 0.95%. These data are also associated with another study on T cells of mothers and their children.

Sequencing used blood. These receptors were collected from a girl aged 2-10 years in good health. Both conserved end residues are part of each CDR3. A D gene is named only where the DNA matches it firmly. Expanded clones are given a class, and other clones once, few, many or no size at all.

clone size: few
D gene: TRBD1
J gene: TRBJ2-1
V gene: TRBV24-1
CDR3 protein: CATSDPHPTGVYNEQFF
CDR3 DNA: TGTGCCACCAGTGATCCACACCCAACAGGGGTCTACAATGAGCAGTTCTTC

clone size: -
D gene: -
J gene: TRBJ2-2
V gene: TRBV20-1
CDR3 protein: CSARDYGRSANTGELFF
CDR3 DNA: TGCAGTGCTAGAGATTACGGGCGGAGTGCGAACACCGGGGAGCTGTTTTTT

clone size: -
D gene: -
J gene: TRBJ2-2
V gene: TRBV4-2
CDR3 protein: CASSQVGWGADGELFF
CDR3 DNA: TGTGCCAGCAGCCAAGTTGGATGGGGGGCCGACGGGGAGCTGTTTTTT

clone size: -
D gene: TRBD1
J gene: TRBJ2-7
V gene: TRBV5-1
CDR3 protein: CASSSPGTGVYEQYF
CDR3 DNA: TGCGCCAGCAGCTCGCCCGGGACAGGGGTCTACGAGCAGTACTTC

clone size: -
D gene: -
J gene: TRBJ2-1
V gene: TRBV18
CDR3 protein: CASSPSLPEQFF
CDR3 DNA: TGTGCCAGCTCACCGTCTCTACCTGAGCAGTTCTTC

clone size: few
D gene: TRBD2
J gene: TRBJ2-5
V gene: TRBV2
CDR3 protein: CASFGLAGVRETQYF
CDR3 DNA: TGTGCCAGCTTTGGGCTAGCGGGGGTACGGGAGACCCAGTACTTC

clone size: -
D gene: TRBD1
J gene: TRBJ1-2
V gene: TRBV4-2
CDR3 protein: CASSQDARQGSYGYTF
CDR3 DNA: TGTGCCAGCAGCCAAGATGCCCGACAGGGGAGCTATGGCTACACCTTC

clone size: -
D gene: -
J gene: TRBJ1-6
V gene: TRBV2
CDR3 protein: CASSTWNSPLHF
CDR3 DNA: TGTGCCAGCTCCACCTGGAATTCACCCCTCCACTTT

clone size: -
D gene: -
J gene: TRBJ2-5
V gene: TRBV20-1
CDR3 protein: CSARDRPSIETQYF
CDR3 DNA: TGCAGTGCTAGAGATCGTCCTAGCATAGAGACCCAGTACTTC

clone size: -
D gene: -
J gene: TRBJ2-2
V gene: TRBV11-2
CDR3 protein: CASSLGLWENTGELFF
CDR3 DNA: TGTGCCAGCAGCTTAGGTCTGTGGGAGAACACCGGGGAGCTGTTTTTT

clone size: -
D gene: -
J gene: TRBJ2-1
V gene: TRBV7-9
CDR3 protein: CASTHTGSRDEQFF
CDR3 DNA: TGTGCCAGCACTCATACGGGTAGCCGCGATGAGCAGTTCTTC

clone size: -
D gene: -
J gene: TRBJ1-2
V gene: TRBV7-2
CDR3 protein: CASSIQGRIGYTF
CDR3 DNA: TGTGCCAGCAGCATTCAGGGAAGGATAGGCTACACCTTC

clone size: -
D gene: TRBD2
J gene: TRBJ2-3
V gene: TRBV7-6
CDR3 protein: CASSLGSGSLWNTQYF
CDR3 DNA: TGTGCCAGCAGCTTAGGGAGCGGGAGTCTGTGGAATACGCAGTATTTT

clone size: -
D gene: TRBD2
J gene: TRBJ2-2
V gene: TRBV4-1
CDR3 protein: CAAGGSGTGELFF
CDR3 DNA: TGCGCCGCGGGGGGGAGTGGAACCGGGGAGCTGTTTTTT

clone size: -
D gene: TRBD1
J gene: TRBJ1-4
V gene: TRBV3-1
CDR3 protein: CASSVLETGNGEKLFF
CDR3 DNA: TGTGCCAGCAGTGTTCTCGAGACAGGGAATGGTGAAAAACTGTTTTTT

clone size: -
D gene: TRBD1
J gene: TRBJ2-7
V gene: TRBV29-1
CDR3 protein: CSVVTGGSRGNEQYF
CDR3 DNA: TGCAGCGTCGTGACAGGGGGCTCTCGTGGGAACGAGCAGTACTTC

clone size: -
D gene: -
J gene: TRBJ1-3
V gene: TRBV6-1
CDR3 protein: CASSVTAISGNTIYF
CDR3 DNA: TGTGCCAGCAGTGTTACAGCGATCTCTGGAAACACCATATATTTT

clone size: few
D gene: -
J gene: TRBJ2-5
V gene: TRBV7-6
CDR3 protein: CASSLAGESEYF
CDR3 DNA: TGTGCCAGCAGCTTAGCGGGGGAATCTGAATACTTC

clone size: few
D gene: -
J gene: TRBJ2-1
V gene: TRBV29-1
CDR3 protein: CSVVLSIYNEQFF
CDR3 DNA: TGCAGCGTTGTATTGTCGATCTACAATGAGCAGTTCTTC

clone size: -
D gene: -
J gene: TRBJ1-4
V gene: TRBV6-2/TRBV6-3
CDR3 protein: CASSYLRQAGEKLFF
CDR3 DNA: TGTGCCAGCAGTTACCTTCGGCAGGCGGGGGAAAAACTGTTTTTT

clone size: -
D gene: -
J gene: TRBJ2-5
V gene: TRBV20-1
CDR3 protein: CSARVRGTILPETQYF
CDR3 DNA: TGCAGTGCTAGAGTAAGGGGGACAATCCTTCCAGAGACCCAGTACTTC

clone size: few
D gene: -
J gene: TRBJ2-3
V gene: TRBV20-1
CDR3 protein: CSASGRAEYLTDTQYF
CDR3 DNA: TGCAGTGCTAGCGGTCGGGCAGAATATCTCACAGATACGCAGTATTTT

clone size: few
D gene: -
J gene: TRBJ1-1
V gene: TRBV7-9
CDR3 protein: CASSSSQAPMNTEALF
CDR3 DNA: TGTGCCAGCAGCTCGTCCCAGGCACCAATGAACACTGAAGCTCTCTTT

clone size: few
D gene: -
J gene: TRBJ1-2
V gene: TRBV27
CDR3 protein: CATRKYGYGYTF
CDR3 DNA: TGTGCCACCAGGAAGTACGGCTATGGCTACACCTTC

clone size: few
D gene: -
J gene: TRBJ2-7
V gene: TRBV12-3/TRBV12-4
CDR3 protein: CASRIGQSLSHEQYF
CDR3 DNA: TGTGCCAGCAGAATTGGACAGTCTCTCTCCCACGAGCAGTACTTC

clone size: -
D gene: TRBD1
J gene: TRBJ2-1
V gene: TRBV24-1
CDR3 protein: CATSDSAGTVAYNEQFF
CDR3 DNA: TGTGCCACCAGTGATTCTGCCGGGACAGTCGCCTACAATGAGCAGTTCTTC

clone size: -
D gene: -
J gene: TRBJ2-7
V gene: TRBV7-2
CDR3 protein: CASSSQRGDYEQYF
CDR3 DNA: TGTGCCAGCAGCTCTCAAAGGGGGGATTACGAGCAGTACTTC

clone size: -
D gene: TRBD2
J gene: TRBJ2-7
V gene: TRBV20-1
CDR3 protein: CSARGLAGGNSYEQYF
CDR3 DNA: TGCAGTGCTAGAGGCCTAGCGGGGGGAAACTCCTACGAGCAGTACTTC

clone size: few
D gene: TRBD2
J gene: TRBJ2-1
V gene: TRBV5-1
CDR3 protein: CASSLTERDQASNEQFF
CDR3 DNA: TGCGCCAGCAGCTTGACCGAGCGGGATCAAGCATCCAATGAGCAGTTCTTC

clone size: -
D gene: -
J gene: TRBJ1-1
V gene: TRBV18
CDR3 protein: CASSPPMGQPNFVYTEAFF
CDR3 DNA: TGTGCCAGCTCACCACCAATGGGCCAGCCCAACTTCGTTTACACTGAAGCTTTCTTT

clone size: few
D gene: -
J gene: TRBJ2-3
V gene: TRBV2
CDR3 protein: CASHTDTQYF
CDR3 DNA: TGTGCCAGTCACACGGATACGCAGTATTTT

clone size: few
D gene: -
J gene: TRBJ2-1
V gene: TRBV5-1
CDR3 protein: CASSTTKLSYNEQFF
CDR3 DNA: TGCGCCAGCAGCACCACCAAGCTATCCTACAATGAGCAGTTCTTC

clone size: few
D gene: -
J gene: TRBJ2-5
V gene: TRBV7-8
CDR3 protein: CASTSRRLEETQYF
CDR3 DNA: TGTGCCAGCACCTCCAGGCGGCTGGAAGAGACCCAGTACTTC

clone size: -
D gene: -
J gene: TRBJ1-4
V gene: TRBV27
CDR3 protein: CASSPTVYNEKLFF
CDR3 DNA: TGTGCCAGCAGTCCGACAGTTTATAATGAAAAACTGTTTTTT

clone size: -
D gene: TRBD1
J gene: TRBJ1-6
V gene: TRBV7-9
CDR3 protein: CASSPRDRGMSPLHF
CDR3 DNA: TGTGCCAGCAGCCCCCGGGACAGGGGTATGTCACCCCTCCACTTT

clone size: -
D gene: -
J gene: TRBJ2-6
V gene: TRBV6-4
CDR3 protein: CASSDSGGLSGANVLTF
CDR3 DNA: TGTGCCAGCAGTGACTCCGGGGGGCTTTCTGGGGCCAACGTCCTGACTTTC

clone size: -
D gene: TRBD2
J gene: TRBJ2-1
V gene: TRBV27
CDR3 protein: CASTPSRERGWYEQFF
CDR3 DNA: TGTGCCAGCACCCCTTCCCGCGAGCGGGGCTGGTATGAGCAGTTCTTC

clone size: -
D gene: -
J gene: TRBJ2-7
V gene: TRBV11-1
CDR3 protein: CASSLGLAPLNYEQYF
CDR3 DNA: TGTGCCAGCAGCTTGGGGCTAGCACCACTGAACTACGAGCAGTACTTC

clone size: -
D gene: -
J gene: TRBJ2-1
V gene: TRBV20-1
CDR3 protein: CSVGPPGFYNEQFF
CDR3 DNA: TGCAGTGTAGGGCCCCCTGGGTTCTACAATGAGCAGTTCTTC

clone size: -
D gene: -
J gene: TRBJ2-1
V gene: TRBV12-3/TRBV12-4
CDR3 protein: CATHQTDYNEQFF
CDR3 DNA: TGTGCCACCCACCAGACAGATTACAATGAGCAGTTCTTC

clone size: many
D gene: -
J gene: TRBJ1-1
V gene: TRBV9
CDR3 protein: CASSVRGNTEAFF
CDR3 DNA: TGTGCCAGCAGCGTCCGGGGGAACACTGAAGCTTTCTTT

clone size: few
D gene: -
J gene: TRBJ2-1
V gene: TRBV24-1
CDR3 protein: CATSDRYNEQFF
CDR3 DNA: TGTGCCACCAGTGATCGGTACAATGAGCAGTTCTTC

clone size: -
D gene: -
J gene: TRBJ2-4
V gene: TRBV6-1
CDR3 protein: CASSETWMMFYF
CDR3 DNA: TGTGCCAGCAGTGAAACCTGGATGATGTTTTACTTC

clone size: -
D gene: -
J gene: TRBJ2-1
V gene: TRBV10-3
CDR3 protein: CAISESPAERRYNEQFF
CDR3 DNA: TGTGCCATCAGTGAGTCCCCGGCAGAGAGAAGGTACAATGAGCAGTTCTTC

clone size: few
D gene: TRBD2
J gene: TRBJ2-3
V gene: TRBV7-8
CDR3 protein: CASSQQGLGGTDTQYF
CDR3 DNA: TGTGCCAGCAGCCAGCAGGGACTAGGTGGCACAGATACGCAGTATTTT

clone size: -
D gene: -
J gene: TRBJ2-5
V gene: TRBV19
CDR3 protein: CASSPWGEQETQYF
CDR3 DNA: TGTGCCAGTTCACCGTGGGGAGAGCAAGAGACCCAGTACTTC

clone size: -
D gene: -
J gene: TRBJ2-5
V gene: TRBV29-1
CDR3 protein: CSVGNGDGETQYF
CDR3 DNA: TGCAGCGTTGGAAACGGGGACGGGGAGACCCAGTACTTC

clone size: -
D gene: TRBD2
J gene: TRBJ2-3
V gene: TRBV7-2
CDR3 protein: CASSWTSGQTDTQYF
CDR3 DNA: TGTGCCAGCAGCTGGACTAGCGGGCAAACAGATACGCAGTATTTT

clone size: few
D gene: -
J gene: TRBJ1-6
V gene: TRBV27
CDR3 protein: CASRRDGENSPLHF
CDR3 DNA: TGTGCCAGCAGGCGGGACGGTGAGAATTCACCCCTCCACTTT

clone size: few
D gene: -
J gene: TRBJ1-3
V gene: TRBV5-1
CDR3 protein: CASSLELAASISGNTIYF
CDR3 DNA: TGCGCCAGCAGCTTGGAGTTGGCTGCGTCGATCTCTGGAAACACCATATATTTT

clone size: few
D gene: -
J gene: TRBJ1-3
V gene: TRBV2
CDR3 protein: CASSEDGPDSGNTIYF
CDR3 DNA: TGTGCCAGCAGTGAAGATGGGCCGGATTCTGGAAACACCATATATTTT

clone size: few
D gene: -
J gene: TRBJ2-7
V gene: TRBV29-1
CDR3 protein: CSVVDTKHGAMEQYF
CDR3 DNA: TGCAGCGTTGTTGACACGAAGCACGGCGCGATGGAGCAGTACTTC